The following is a T cell receptor beta chain sequence with its context. The antigen remains unidentified. The CDR3 covers 12 residues. The V and J ends lost 5 bases and 8 bases, in that order; junction bases with no gene match: 3. The germline gives CDR1 SGHTA, CDR2 FQGTGA. This entry is derived from a study of cytomegalovirus exposure and HLA in healthy donors. Primers included in the PCR were 60 Vbeta and 13 Jbeta primers. The data were produced by immunoSEQ multiplex PCR, yet TCRdb's version contains in-frame clones alone and is incomplete. This listing includes around 55,000 clones. Points from the study as a whole: The classifier reportedly diagnosed cytomegalovirus status with high specificity and sensitivity. The authors later linked a missense DCLRE1C variant to TCR beta V- and J-gene trimming. Within an earlier analysis, most TCR beta V segments proved productive either about 90% or about 30% of the time.

The rearrangement joins TRBV7-3 to TRBJ2-3, with 8 bases aligning to TRBD2. This receptor was taken from a man over 45 in good health and CMV-seropositive. The sequenced sample consisted of PBMCs. The CDR3 coding sequence is TGTGCCAGCAGCGACCTAGCGGGTACGCAGTATTTT. This sequence encodes CASSDLAGTQYF.